The entry below gives a single T cell receptor beta chain sequence along with its context. Its antigen remains unknown. This sample was included in a study of beta chain features in type 1 diabetes. Expressed TCRB transcripts were sequenced because the isolated RNA had all been reverse transcribed beforehand. The assay was immunoSEQ multiplex PCR, and TCRdb's table has in-frame clones only and misses some. Of around 400,000 clones in the sample, over 12% were seen once. The CDR3 runs 13 residues. Per germline, CDR1 MNHNS and CDR2 SASEGT. V lost 6 bases and J lost 2; bases outside the gene matches: 3. Study-level findings and limits: Moderate yet significant TCRB CDR3 shortening was seen in Type 1 diabetes patients in all four CD4+ subsets.

This chain uses TRBV6-1 with TRBJ2-7, with 8 positions matching TRBD1. The sample was naive CD4+ T cells from blood. The source is a woman aged 18 to 35 in good health. The CDR3, as DNA: TGTGCCAGCAGCTTACAGGGGGCCTACGAGCAGTACTTC. It yields the protein CASSLQGAYEQYF.